The rows below give T cell receptor beta chains drawn from one sample of a study of T cells expressing NK-cell markers. TCRdb derives one entry per CDR3 protein from the 5' RACE reads, leaving out DNA. This specimen shows 440,000 or so distinct CDR3 sequences; the ten leading clones hold about 7.3%. Material for sequencing was blood T cells: a sorted CD56 or NKG2C T cell subset, CD4+ or CD8+ T cells, or bulk PBMC T cells (not recorded which). The receptor source for this set is a woman between 18 and 69 years old in good health. CDR3s include the opening cysteine and the closing phenylalanine or tryptophan.

j_call	v_call	cdr3_aa
TRBJ1-1	TRBV12-3/TRBV12-4	CASGRINTEAFF
TRBJ2-2	TRBV9	CASSEGGSGTGELFF
TRBJ2-1	TRBV7-2	CASSLVLGGSYNEQFF
TRBJ1-5	TRBV19	CASSIGTRSNQPQHF
TRBJ2-1	TRBV29-1	CSGQRGGEQFF
TRBJ2-2	TRBV11-3	CASRLAPTGELFF
TRBJ2-1	TRBV4-3	CASSQGLAGGSGEQFF
TRBJ2-1	TRBV29-1	CSVDRVHSYNEQFF
TRBJ2-5	TRBV12-3/TRBV12-4	CASRPGTAQETQYF
TRBJ2-5	TRBV29-1	CSVDSEYQETQYF
TRBJ2-3	TRBV28	CASSFPRSGVSTDTQYF
TRBJ1-2	TRBV6-1	CASNRDGRNYGYTF
TRBJ2-2	TRBV11-2	CASSLDKVPRELFF
TRBJ2-5	TRBV6-5	CASSYTNKGQQNF